This T cell receptor beta chain was captured by sequencing in a study of shared clonotypes between healthy human individuals. Looking at the study overall: There were three CD4 naive, three CD4 memory, two CD8 naive and one CD8 memory plates per donor. Study observations and caveats: A small donor pool kept down the genetic and exposure-history diversity that was represented.

Here immunoSEQ multiplex PCR was the method, and the copy in TCRdb shows in-frame clones only, minus some. The repertoire holds fewer than 850,000 clones, with 60% to 80% as singletons. This clone was observed a handful of times. The antigen is unknown. Trimming left V 4 bases short and J 0 bases short, with 10 bases between. The germline V gene has CDR1 MGHRA and CDR2 YSYEKL. CDR3 length: 15 amino acids. This sequence joins TRBV4-1 and TRBJ1-3; D unclear. Sequenced material: memory CD4+ T cells sorted from blood. Subset specified: CD45RA-negative fraction. The origin of this receptor is a woman in her twenties or thirties in good health. CDR3 sequence reads: CASSPRPISGNTIYF. The CDR3 DNA sequence: TGCGCCAGCAGCCCCAGACCGATCTCTGGAAACACCATATATTTT.